This note documents a single T cell receptor (beta chain) sequence. Its antigen is unidentified. Method: immunoSEQ multiplex PCR; TCRdb's copy keeps in-frame clones and lacks some. The table records over 75,000 clones, approximately 90% of them present only once. This entry comes from a study of cytomegalovirus exposure and HLA in healthy donors. Study conclusions and caveats: Rare sequences made up most TCRs, while some public TCRs were found in many donors. The investigators catalogued 150 to 200 TCR beta chains as cytomegalovirus-associated. According to a subsequent analysis, TCR clusters from the first cohort were inclined to appear together in the 110 or so validation repertoires. High specificity and sensitivity for cytomegalovirus status were reported for the classifier.

This CDR3 has 15 amino acids. Per germline, CDR1 GTSNPN and CDR2 SVGIG (reference sequence). The V and J ends lost 0 bases and 0 bases respectively, with 12 bases between them. The chain uses TRBV30 and TRBJ2-7; no definite D call. The TCR was taken from a man aged 25 to 40 in good health and CMV-seronegative. Sequencing was performed on PBMCs. The CDR3: CAWSVRWLSSYEQYF. The CDR3 bases are TGTGCCTGGAGTGTACGGTGGTTGAGCTCCTACGAGCAGTACTTC.